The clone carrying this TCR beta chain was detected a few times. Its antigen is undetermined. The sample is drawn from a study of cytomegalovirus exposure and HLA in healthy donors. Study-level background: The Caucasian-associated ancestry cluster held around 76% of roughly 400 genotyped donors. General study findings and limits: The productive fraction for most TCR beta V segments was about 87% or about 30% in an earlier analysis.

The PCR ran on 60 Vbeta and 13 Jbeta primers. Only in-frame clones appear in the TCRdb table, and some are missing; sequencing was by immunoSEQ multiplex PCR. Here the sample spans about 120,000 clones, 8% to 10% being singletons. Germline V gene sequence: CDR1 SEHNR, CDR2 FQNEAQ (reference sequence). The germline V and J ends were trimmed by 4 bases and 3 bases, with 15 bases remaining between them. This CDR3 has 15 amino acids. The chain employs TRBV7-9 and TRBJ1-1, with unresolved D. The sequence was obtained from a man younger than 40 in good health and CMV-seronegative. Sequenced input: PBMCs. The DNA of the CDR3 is TGTGCCAGCAGCTCCCGACCCACCCGGGACACTGAAGCTTTCTTT. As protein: CASSSRPTRDTEAFF.